These 15 T cell receptor beta chains share one sample of origin, sequenced in a study of OX40 agonist ivuxolimab in advanced cancers. Repertoires were generated with immunoSEQ multiplex PCR, while TCRdb's copy carries only in-frame clones and drops some. The top ten clones hold roughly 0.38% of a sample with around 86,000 clones, around 91% of them seen once. The source was CD4+ or CD8+ T cells sorted from blood, collected in a trial of the OX40 agonist ivuxolimab. Receptors were obtained from an adult with an advanced solid tumor such as melanoma, head and neck, liver or kidney cancer.

This chain links TRBV6-1 with TRBJ2-3; the D is unclear. V lost 0 bases, J lost 5 bases, and 9 bases lay in between. The CDR3 is made up of 14 amino acids. The germline gives CDR1 MNHNS, CDR2 SASEGT. CDR3 region: CASSEANREDTQYF. CDR3 coding DNA: TGTGCCAGCAGTGAAGCGAATCGTGAAGATACGCAGTATTTT.

The rearrangement uses TRBV7-9 and TRBJ2-7; 8 positions agree with TRBD2. This CDR3 spans 16 amino acids. Germline CDR1 SEHNR, CDR2 FQNEAQ (reference sequence). V was pared by 5 bases and J by 3 bases, with 12 bases of the junction left unmatched. The CDR3 spells CASSPYEGLAGYEQYF. The CDR3 region has the DNA TGTGCCAGCAGCCCCTACGAGGGGCTAGCGGGCTACGAGCAGTACTTC.

V is TRBV7-9 and J is TRBJ1-2; the D gene is possibly TRBD1 (6 bases). CDR1 and CDR2 (germline): SEHNR, FQNEAQ (reference sequence). The CDR3 runs to 14 residues. V lost 2 bases and J 5 bases, leaving 12 bases between the germline ends. The CDR3 DNA reads TGTGCCAGCAGCTTAATGGGGGCAAGTTATGGCTACACCTTC. Amino acids: CASSLMGASYGYTF.

The V gene is TRBV30, the J gene TRBJ2-2, with 11 bases that match TRBD2. Germline loops: CDR1 GTSNPN, CDR2 SVGIG (reference sequence). J lost 4 bases, V lost 8 bases, and 9 bases had no gene match. This CDR3 contains 15 residues. The CDR3 DNA is TGTGCCGGGGGATCTAGCGGGAGGCCCACCGGGGAGCTGTTTTTT. It codes for CAGGSSGRPTGELFF.

This chain joins TRBV5-4 and TRBJ2-1, with 12 nucleotides matching TRBD2. V was pared by 0 bases and J by 7 bases, with 8 bases of the junction left unmatched. This CDR3 region has 17 residues. Germline V gene sequence: CDR1 SGHNT, CDR2 YYREEE (reference sequence). The CDR3 sequence: CASSLVVTSGSQNEQFF. CDR3 sequence (DNA): TGTGCCAGCAGCTTGGTGGTGACTAGCGGGAGCCAGAATGAGCAGTTCTTC.

The V call is TRBV5-4, the J call TRBJ2-5; 11 bases are shared with TRBD2. The CDR3 has 16 residues. CDR1 is SGHNT and CDR2 is YYREEE in the germline V gene (reference sequence). Losses at the gene ends were 4 bases for V and 4 bases for J; bases not matched to a gene: 9. The CDR3 DNA is TGTGCCAGCAGCCCGGCGGTTAGCGGGAGGGGAGAGACCCAGTACTTC. Translation gives CASSPAVSGRGETQYF.

This chain links TRBV10-2 with TRBJ1-1; 11 bases map to TRBD1. With V trimmed by 9 bases and J by 4 bases, 7 bases remained unmatched. CDR1 is WSHSY, CDR2 SAAADI, per germline. The CDR3 is 14 residues long. The CDR3, as DNA: TGCGCCAGTCGGACAGGGGGCTTTGGCACTGAAGCTTTCTTT. Protein: CASRTGGFGTEAFF.

The J gene is TRBJ1-1, the V gene TRBV7-9; TRBD1 might be the D (5 bases). Trimming took off 8 bases at V and 11 bases at J, with 21 bases between the two ends. The germline CDR1 and CDR2 sequences are SEHNR and FQNEAQ (reference sequence). The CDR3 is made up of 13 amino acids. This CDR3 reads CASSGGGHRDAFF. The CDR3 DNA is TGTGCCAGCTCGGGGGGTGGACATCGTGACGCTTTCTTT.

J is TRBJ2-1 and V is TRBV7-2; D not certain. In germline, CDR1 is SGHTA, CDR2 FQGNSA. The CDR3 contains 17 residues. V was clipped by 0 bases and J by 1 base, with 13 bases between them. The CDR3 spells CASSLAFRAGSYNEQFF. The CDR3 bases are TGTGCCAGCAGCTTAGCTTTCCGGGCCGGGTCCTACAATGAGCAGTTCTTC.

The gene calls are TRBV7-2 and TRBJ2-3; TRBD2 matches 9 bases. CDR3 length: 17 amino acids. From germline, CDR1 is SGHTA and CDR2 FQGNSA. V was pared by 2 bases and J by 8 bases, with 14 bases of the junction left unmatched. CDR3 coding DNA: TGTGCCAGCAGCTTAAGGTCCGTGCTAGCGGGGCCTAGTACGCAGTATTTT. It translates to CASSLRSVLAGPSTQYF.

CDR3 loop: CASSNTSPRAYYKNIQYF. The CDR3 coding sequence is TGTGCCAGTAGCAATACGTCCCCCAGGGCCTACTACAAAAACATTCAGTACTTC. The V and J genes are TRBV19 and TRBJ2-4, with D perhaps TRBD1 (5 bases). The germline CDR1 and CDR2 sequences are LNHDA and SQIVND (reference sequence). The CDR3 has 18 residues. V lost 6 bases, J lost 3 bases, and 24 bases lay in between. The whole variable domain, filled in from reference TRBV19 and TRBJ2-4, reads DGGITQSPKYLFRKEGQNVTLSCEQNLNHDAMYWYRQDPGQGLRLIYYSQIVNDFQKGDIAEGYSVSREKKESFPLTVTSAQKNPTAFYLCASSNTSPRAYYKNIQYFGAGTRLSVL.

The chain combines TRBV6-1 with TRBJ2-7, with D tentatively TRBD1 (8 bases). Trimming took off 2 bases at V and 3 bases at J, with 14 bases between the two ends. The CDR3 has 15 amino acids. CDR1 is MNHNS, CDR2 SASEGT, per germline. The CDR3 spells CASSEITGGVYEQYF. The CDR3 DNA reads TGTGCCAGCAGTGAAATCACAGGGGGGGTCTACGAGCAGTACTTC.

V gene TRBV6-1 combines with J gene TRBJ2-7; the D is unclear. The CDR3 covers 14 residues. V gave up 0 bases and J gave up 4 bases, with 10 bases separating them. Germline V gene sequence: CDR1 MNHNS, CDR2 SASEGT. CDR3 DNA: TGTGCCAGCAGTGAAGCTGGCAGTTTATACGAGCAGTACTTC. Its protein product is CASSEAGSLYEQYF.

This rearrangement joins TRBV11-3 to TRBJ2-5, with 7 bases matching TRBD1. The CDR3 sequence is 15 residues long. J was trimmed by 2 bases and V by 1 base; bases with no gene match: 4. CDR1 is SGHNT, CDR2 YENEEA, per germline. This chain's CDR3 is CASSLGTGPQETQYF. Here the CDR3 DNA reads TGTGCCAGCAGCTTAGGGACAGGTCCTCAAGAGACCCAGTACTTC.

V is TRBV7-9 and J is TRBJ1-5; the D is unclear. The germline CDR1 and CDR2 sequences are SEHNR and FQNEAQ (reference sequence). Trimming cost V 1 base and J 2 bases, with 6 bases left between them. The CDR3 contains 14 residues. The CDR3 sequence is CASSLVDGNQPQHF. CDR3 bases: TGTGCCAGCAGCTTAGTTGATGGCAATCAGCCCCAGCATTTT.